This T cell receptor (beta chain) was captured in a study of human T cells and chemical hapten exposure (dated by TCRdb to the early 2020s). A note on the overall study: For sensitization, 2% DPC in acetone was applied to a roughly 2 cm by roughly 2 cm area of upper inner arm skin. Weekly therapeutic DPC doses were additionally applied to the scalp of patients throughout the roughly 23-week study period. Patch testing on the upper back used Finn chambers containing 0.01% DPC, with scoring done after 6 days according to International Contact Dermatitis Research Group standards. Alopecia areata with under or over 50% scalp involvement, alopecia totalis and alopecia universalis were represented in the patient cohort, which was mostly female. Libraries were combined into a pool for sequencing, and differences in TCR yield between samples came mainly from small differences in library volumes within the pool. This study followed changes in the peripheral blood TCR repertoire in vivo during primary and secondary sensitization of alopecia patients to the hapten diphenylcyclopropenone (DPC). Blood samples were taken from patients before sensitization (week 0) and at 2, 6 and about 24 weeks after DPC sensitization. Blood for TCR sequencing was provided by twenty-nine alopecia patients at one to four time points (pre-sensitization, 2, 6 and 24 weeks).

Interpreted using the paper, the time point label stands for: patch test 1, 2 weeks after DPC sensitization. The treatment or condition label, as the study defines it: therapeutic diphenylcyclopropenone sensitization with weekly scalp DPC. At every patch-test visit, the blood draw took place before the patch test was put on. To be eligible, patients had to be aged 18 to 70, diagnosed with alopecia and judged suitable for DPC therapy, while pregnant patients were excluded. Total RNA was isolated from unfractionated whole blood collected in Tempus Blood RNA tubes. Libraries came from RACE. TCRdb shows the sequencer as NextSeq 500. During library preparation, unique molecular identifiers were attached to individual cDNA molecules so that TCRs could be counted in a quantitative, reproducible way. For every blood RNA sample, sequencing covered both the TCR alpha and TCR beta chains. In the source study's methods: The median number of TCRs per sample was 85,000 to 100,000, ranging from about 23,224 to 700,000. The Decombinator software suite was used to annotate V, J and CDR3 in the TCR reads. For PS versus PT1 abundance plots, all samples were subsampled to the same number of TCRs (28,000). TCRs were defined as expanded if absent before sensitization and observed at least eight times at the 2-week time point. TCRdb handled the public reads itself, with Q25 trimming in fastp and clone calling in MiXCR, and kept productive beta chains. Each entry is one CDR3 protein sequence, shown with its most common DNA and genes. Clone size and V and J calls follow TCRdb, not the original study. The sample table lists 75,000 to 100,000 distinct CDR3 sequences, 9.5% to 15% of them with a count of one. The ten largest make up 2.1% of the sample.

This clonotype was counted a few times. No antigen is known for it. Base qualities are not recorded, but no much larger clone differs from it by a single base. What the authors observed across the whole study: DPC sensitization did not change the number of TCRs with a frequency above 1 in 1000, and there was no evidence of changes in global repertoire structure. All patients had alopecia, a presumed autoimmune disease, so their immune response might differ from that of healthy individuals. Significantly more large CDR3 similarity clusters were formed by expanded TCRs than by pre-sensitization or healthy control sets, consistent with antigen-driven responses. Repeated subsampling changed both the strength of the expansion versus patch-test correlation and the threshold at which that correlation became significant. The number of PT1 expanded TCRs positively correlated with patch test score, significant at thresholds 8, 16 and 32 but not 4.

Sequencing used whole blood, obtained in connection with sensitization to the hapten diphenylcyclopropenone (DPC). This TCR was recovered from a woman aged 40 to 55 with alopecia areata. Some clones in this sample may be carry-over from other donors' samples.

The encoded CDR3 is CSVERLAQPTDTQYF. The DNA sequence is given as TGCAGCGTTGAAAGACTAGCCCAACCAACAGATACGCAGTATTTT. The sequence joins TRBV29-1 to TRBJ2-3; 7 of the junction bases match TRBD2. Measured from the cysteine to the phenylalanine, the CDR3 is 15 residues long. Only CDR3 DNA is held: 45 bases, read in frame from base 1. CDR1 and CDR2 are read off the germline V gene as SQVTM and ANQGSEA. V and J are trimmed by 2 bases and 3 bases, and the gene matches miss 8 bases of the junction.